Following are 21 T cell receptor beta chains from one sample sequenced in a study of response to subunit inactivated influenza vaccine. One entry per CDR3 protein results from TCRdb running MiXCR on the RT-PCR reads. This table has roughly 670,000 distinct CDR3 sequences, 13% to 15% appearing once. The sample was PBMCs from blood, taken less than 15 days before vaccination. The source is a man aged 45 to 65 who received an inactivated influenza vaccine.

Only a few counts were recorded for this clonotype. The genes are TRBV29-1 and TRBJ2-7; possibly TRBD2 for D (5 bases). The germline V and J ends were trimmed by 7 bases and 0 bases, with 16 bases remaining between them. Germline V gene lookup returns CDR1 SQVTM and CDR2 ANQGSEA. The CDR3 spans 14 residues. The chain's CDR3 is CSASQRASSYEQYF. The CDR3, as DNA: TGCAGCGCCTCGCAGAGGGCCTCCTCCTACGAGCAGTACTTC.

The sample holds a few counts of this clonotype. The chain recombines TRBV10-3 with TRBJ2-3; 12 bases line up with TRBD2. This CDR3 region has 15 residues. Trimming took 6 bases from V and 3 from J; bases not matched to a gene: 4. Germline CDR1 and CDR2: ENHRY and SYGVKD. The CDR3 loop is CAISETSGRTDTQYF. CDR3 bases: TGTGCCATCAGCGAGACTAGCGGGAGAACAGATACGCAGTATTTT.

The V and J genes are TRBV25-1 and TRBJ2-3, with 11 bases identical to TRBD2. With 3 bases clipped from V and 2 bases from J, the junction kept 7 bases outside the gene matches. The CDR3 is 17 residues long. Germline values: CDR1 MGHDK, CDR2 SYGVNS. The CDR3 DNA reads TGTGCCAGCAGTGAGGTACTAGCGGGAGAATTCACAGATACGCAGTATTTT. Amino acid sequence: CASSEVLAGEFTDTQYF.

The gene calls are TRBV5-1 and TRBJ2-1, with 14 positions matching TRBD2. The ends lost 6 bases at V and 5 bases at J; junction bases unmatched: 7. CDR1 and CDR2 from the germline V gene are SGHRS and YFSETQ. This CDR3 is 16 amino acids long. The CDR3 DNA reads as TGCGCCAGCAACCGACTAGCGGGGGGGGCCAACAATGAGCAGTTCTTC. Residues: CASNRLAGGANNEQFF.

The J gene is TRBJ1-4, the V gene TRBV4-1; D is ambiguous. V dropped 0 bases and J dropped 5 bases, with 10 bases sitting between them. The germline gives CDR1 MGHRA, CDR2 YSYEKL. The CDR3 has 15 residues. CDR3 in amino acids: CASSQEATRNEKLFF. Written as DNA, the CDR3 is TGCGCCAGCAGCCAAGAGGCCACGCGGAATGAAAAACTGTTTTTT.

The rearrangement uses TRBV5-1 and TRBJ2-1; 13 bases match TRBD2. The CDR3 runs 17 residues. Germline trimming cut 0 bases from V and 6 bases from J; bases unmatched to any gene: 6. The V gene's germline CDR1 is SGHRS and CDR2 YFSETQ. This chain's CDR3 is CASSLVATSGGANEQFF. As DNA, the CDR3 is TGCGCCAGCAGCTTGGTTGCAACTAGCGGGGGGGCCAATGAGCAGTTCTTC.

This clonotype was seen ten or more times. This rearrangement joins TRBV9 to TRBJ1-4; no definite D call. V was trimmed by 0 bases and J by 7 bases, leaving 16 bases between them. Germline assignment: CDR1 SGDLS and CDR2 YYNGEE. This CDR3 comprises 16 residues. CDR3 residues: CASSVAGGQVGEKLFF. CDR3 DNA sequence: TGTGCCAGCAGCGTAGCTGGAGGTCAGGTCGGTGAAAAACTGTTTTTT.

This clonotype was counted only a few times. This sequence joins TRBV29-1 and TRBJ2-1, with 7 bases that match TRBD1. V shed 3 bases, J shed 9 bases, and the junction held 8 bases outside the gene matches. The CDR3 runs 13 residues. Germline V lookup: CDR1 SQVTM, CDR2 ANQGSEA. Here the CDR3 DNA reads TGCAGCGTTGATATGACAGGGCTTACTGAGCAGTTCTTC. Translated: CSVDMTGLTEQFF.

This clonotype has more than one count but fewer than ten. V usage is TRBV12-3 or TRBV12-4 and J usage is TRBJ2-1, with TRBD2 matching 10 bases. J lost 4 bases, V lost 0 bases, and 3 bases had no gene match. This CDR3 is built from 16 residues. CDR3 protein: CASSLALAGRYNEQFF. Written as DNA, the CDR3 is TGTGCCAGCAGTTTAGCACTAGCGGGGCGGTACAATGAGCAGTTCTTC.

The chain has TRBV7-3 and TRBJ2-3; 9 bases map to TRBD2. There are 16 residues in the CDR3. J lost 1 base, V lost 2 bases, and 4 bases had no gene match. Per germline, CDR1 SGHTA and CDR2 FQGTGA. The CDR3 DNA sequence: TGTGCCAGCAGCTTAGGAGCGGGAGGAGGCACAGATACGCAGTATTTT. Protein: CASSLGAGGGTDTQYF.

CDR3 in amino acids: CSARVRLRMNTEAFF. CDR3 DNA sequence: TGCAGTGCTAGAGTTCGGCTCCGAATGAACACTGAAGCTTTCTTT. The genes are TRBV20-1 and TRBJ1-1; no clear D gene. Germline CDR1 reads DFQATT; CDR2 reads SNEGSKA (reference sequence). This CDR3 has 15 amino acids. V lost 1 base and J 0 bases, leaving 12 bases between the germline ends.

This clonotype appeared many times. V is TRBV28 and J is TRBJ1-2; D gene unclear. Trimming left V 5 bases short and J 4 bases short, with 5 bases between. CDR1 and CDR2 (germline): MDHEN, SYDVKM. The CDR3 contains 11 residues. CDR3 sequence reads: CASSRTYGYTF. CDR3 DNA: TGTGCCAGCAGTCGAACCTATGGCTACACCTTC.

Comments on this clonotype: At one boundary the junction diverges from the germline segment, which might be a read error. The chain is built from TRBV5-1 and TRBJ2-2; unclear D gene. This CDR3 region has 14 residues. Germline CDR1 SGHRS, CDR2 YFSETQ. The CDR3, as DNA: TGCACCAGCAGCACCCGGACCAACACCGGGGAGCTGTTTTTT. It encodes CTSSTRTNTGELFF. Together with reference TRBV5-1 and TRBJ2-2, the CDR3 gives the full variable domain: KAGVTQTPRYLIKTRGQQVTLSCSPISGHRSVSWYQQTPGQGLQFLFEYFSETQRNKGNFPGRFSGRQFSNSRSEMNVSTLELGDSALYLCTSSTRTNTGELFFGEGSRLTVL.

The chain recombines TRBV7-2 with TRBJ1-2; 7 nucleotides agree with TRBD1. This CDR3 region has 14 residues. Germline V CDR1 and CDR2: SGHTA, FQGNSA. Trimming removed 4 bases from V and 5 bases from J; junction bases left unmatched: 7. Here the CDR3 reads CASSSQGGAYGYTF. CDR3 nucleotide sequence: TGTGCCAGCAGCTCCCAGGGGGGGGCATATGGCTACACCTTC.

This clonotype was found a few times. V is TRBV4-1 and J is TRBJ2-5; 7 bases align to TRBD1. The V gene end was trimmed by 4 bases and the J gene end by 1 base; junction bases not matched to a gene: 9. CDR1 is MGHRA, CDR2 YSYEKL, per germline. The CDR3 length is 16 residues. CDR3 nucleotides: TGCGCCAGCAGCCGAACAGGGGTGGACCCCCAAGAGACCCAGTACTTC. It translates to CASSRTGVDPQETQYF.

In its sample, this clonotype was seen many times. V usage is TRBV5-1 and J usage is TRBJ2-7; weak D call: TRBD2 (6 bases). The CDR3 sequence is 15 residues long. Germline V gene sequence: CDR1 SGHRS, CDR2 YFSETQ. With 6 bases removed from V and 2 bases from J, the gap between germline ends came to 18 bases. DNA for the CDR3: TGCGCCAGCAACTGGGACGCTGGCGGGACCTACGAGCAGTACTTC. Translating gives CASNWDAGGTYEQYF.

Ten or more counts support this clonotype. The chain has TRBV20-1 and TRBJ1-4; D is possibly TRBD1 (6 bases). V lost 0 bases, J lost 3 bases, and 11 bases lay in between. This CDR3 is built from 15 residues. Germline lookup yields CDR1 DFQATT and CDR2 SNEGSKA (reference sequence). The CDR3: CSARDPGAANEKLFF. In DNA, the CDR3 is TGCAGTGCTAGAGATCCAGGGGCAGCTAATGAAAAACTGTTTTTT.

The V and J genes are TRBV6-5 and TRBJ1-5; maybe TRBD1 (5 bases). Germline assignment: CDR1 MNHEY and CDR2 SVGAGI. This CDR3 is built from 17 residues. Trimming cost V 0 bases and J 4 bases, with 16 bases left between them. CDR3 protein: CASSYSSRGVGNQPQHF. In DNA, the CDR3 is TGTGCCAGCAGTTACTCGAGCCGGGGGGTTGGGAATCAGCCCCAGCATTTT.

The V and J genes are TRBV5-8 and TRBJ2-5; D is possibly TRBD1 (5 bases). The CDR3 is made up of 14 amino acids. V lost 2 bases, J lost 4 bases, and 12 bases lay in between. Germline lookup yields CDR1 SGHTS and CDR2 YDEGEE. CDR3 sequence (DNA): TGTGCCAGCAGCTTCGACGACAGTCGAGAGACCCAGTACTTC. It yields the protein CASSFDDSRETQYF.

V usage is TRBV7-9 and J usage is TRBJ2-1; D perhaps matches TRBD2 (6 bases). The germline V gene has CDR1 SEHNR and CDR2 FQNEAQ (reference sequence). This CDR3 has 17 amino acids. The germline V and J ends were trimmed by 4 bases and 1 base, with 17 bases remaining between them. In DNA form, the CDR3 reads TGTGCCAGCAGCTCCGGGGGTGTGGGCGGGTCCTACAATGAGCAGTTCTTC. Residues: CASSSGGVGGSYNEQFF.

The J gene is TRBJ2-1, the V gene TRBV12-3 or TRBV12-4; 7 bases line up with TRBD2. The CDR3 contains 16 residues. V shed 0 bases, J shed 4 bases, and the junction held 6 bases outside the gene matches. CDR3 region: CASSLAFAGDYNEQFF. In DNA, the CDR3 is TGTGCCAGCAGTTTAGCGTTTGCGGGGGATTACAATGAGCAGTTCTTC.